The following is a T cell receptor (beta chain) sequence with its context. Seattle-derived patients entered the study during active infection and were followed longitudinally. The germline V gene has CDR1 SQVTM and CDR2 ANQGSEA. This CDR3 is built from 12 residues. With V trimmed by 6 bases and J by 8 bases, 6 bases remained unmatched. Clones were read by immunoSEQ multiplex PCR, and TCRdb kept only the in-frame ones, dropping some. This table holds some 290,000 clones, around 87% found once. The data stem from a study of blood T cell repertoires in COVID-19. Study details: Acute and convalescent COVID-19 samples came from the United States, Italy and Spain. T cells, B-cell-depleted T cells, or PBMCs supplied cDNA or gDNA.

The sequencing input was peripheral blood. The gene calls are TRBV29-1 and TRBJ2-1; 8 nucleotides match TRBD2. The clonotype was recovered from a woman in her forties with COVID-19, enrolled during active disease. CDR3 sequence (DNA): TGCAGCGTCGGGGGGCGGGAGGATGAGCAGTTCTTC. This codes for CSVGGREDEQFF.